Below, one T cell receptor beta chain is given with its context. Method: immunoSEQ multiplex PCR; TCRdb's copy keeps in-frame clones and lacks some. The sample lists about 50,000 clones, nearly 96% occurring once. The data originate from a study of control samples from healthy donors and cancer patients. With 3 bases removed from V and 0 bases from J, the gap between germline ends came to 9 bases. This CDR3 region has 13 residues. Per the germline V gene, CDR1 is GTSNPN and CDR2 is SVGIG (reference sequence). The receptor's source is a woman in her thirties in good health. The source material was blood. The rearrangement joins TRBV30 to TRBJ2-7; either TRBD1 or TRBD2 may supply D (5 bases each). DNA for the CDR3: TGTGCCTGGAGGTTTGGGGGCTCCTACGAGCAGTACTTC. Protein: CAWRFGGSYEQYF.